Below are 26 T cell receptor beta chains sequenced from a single sample in a study of cytomegalovirus exposure and HLA in healthy donors. PCR employed 60 Vbeta and 13 Jbeta primers. Sequenced by immunoSEQ multiplex PCR; TCRdb stores in-frame clones only, minus some. The sample lists approximately 190,000 clones, around 70% occurring once. The sample comprised PBMCs. The receptors come from a man aged 35 to 55 in good health and CMV-seropositive.

The rearrangement links TRBV14 to TRBJ2-7; no firm D call. CDR1 and CDR2 (germline): SGHDN, FVKESK. V lost 1 base to trimming and J lost 6 bases, with 7 bases between them. The CDR3 sequence is 12 residues long. The CDR3 region is CASSQGGAEQYF. The CDR3 region has the DNA TGTGCCAGCAGCCAAGGAGGTGCCGAGCAGTACTTC. The complete variable domain, with remaining parts taken from reference TRBV14 and TRBJ2-7, reads EAGVTQFPSHSVIEKGQTVTLRCDPISGHDNLYWYRRVMGKEIKFLLHFVKESKQDESGMPNNRFLAERTGGTYSTLKVQPAELEDSGVYFCASSQGGAEQYFGPGTRLTVT.

The chain recombines TRBV5-1 with TRBJ2-2, with a possible D match to TRBD2 (5 bases). With 4 bases removed from V and 5 bases from J, the gap between germline ends came to 15 bases. The germline V gene encodes CDR1 SGHRS and CDR2 YFSETQ. The CDR3 is 15 amino acids. The CDR3 coding sequence is TGCGCCAGCAGCCCCGGGATCCTGGGGACCGGGGAGCTGTTTTTT. Translation: CASSPGILGTGELFF.

The V and J genes are TRBV28 and TRBJ2-3; 11 positions match TRBD2. V trimming: 3 bases; J trimming: 7 bases; junction bases outside the gene matches: 3. CDR3 length equals 14 residues. The germline gives CDR1 MDHEN, CDR2 SYDVKM. The CDR3 loop is CASSLTSGVYTQYF. The CDR3, as DNA: TGTGCCAGCAGTTTGACTAGCGGGGTGTATACGCAGTATTTT.

This chain connects TRBV6-1 to TRBJ2-2; a possible D gene is TRBD2 (5 bases). V lost 4 bases, J lost 0 bases, and 9 bases lay in between. CDR1 MNHNS and CDR2 SASEGT come from the germline V gene. This CDR3 is built from 15 residues. The DNA of the CDR3 is TGTGCCAGCAGTGTCGGGGTTCCGAACACCGGGGAGCTGTTTTTT. The encoded protein is CASSVGVPNTGELFF.

This clone was counted between two and nine times. The chain joins TRBV7-9 to TRBJ1-2, with a tentative D call TRBD1 (5 bases). Per the germline V gene, CDR1 is SEHNR and CDR2 is FQNEAQ (reference sequence). The CDR3 covers 14 residues. Trimming took 4 bases from V and 5 from J, leaving 14 bases between them. DNA for the CDR3: TGTGCCAGCAGCTCCCCTGGGGGGTATTATGGCTACACCTTC. Its protein product is CASSSPGGYYGYTF.

The rearrangement joins TRBV27 to TRBJ1-5, with D possibly TRBD1 on 6 matching bases. Trimming cost V 8 bases and J 2 bases, with 13 bases left between them. This CDR3 has 14 amino acids. The germline V gene encodes CDR1 MNHEY and CDR2 SMNVEV (reference sequence). The CDR3 DNA sequence: TGTGCCAGCCGCGCCCCAGGGGGCAATCAGCCCCAGCATTTT. This encodes CASRAPGGNQPQHF.

This chain connects TRBV5-5 to TRBJ1-2; D uncertain. The CDR3 contains 12 residues. V was clipped by 3 bases and J by 4 bases, with 7 bases between them. Germline V CDR1 and CDR2: SGHKS, YYEKEE (reference sequence). In DNA form, the CDR3 reads TGTGCCAGCAGCTCCGAGGGCTATGGCTACACCTTC. Translated: CASSSEGYGYTF.

The genes are TRBV6-1 and TRBJ1-4, with no clear D. The germline V gene encodes CDR1 MNHNS and CDR2 SASEGT. Trimming cost V 9 bases and J 6 bases, with 11 bases left between them. This CDR3 spans 12 amino acids. The CDR3, as DNA: TGTGCCAGTTCTTCGGTGGATGAAAAACTGTTTTTT. It yields the protein CASSSVDEKLFF.

Worth noting for this clone: At one of its ends the junction is not consistent with the germline gene, which may arise from a read error. The gene calls are TRBV7-9 and TRBJ1-1, with no clear D. The CDR3 contains 11 residues. CDR1 SEHNR and CDR2 FQNEAQ come from the germline V gene (reference sequence). The CDR3 reads CSSSRDTEAFF. The CDR3 DNA is TGTTCCAGCAGCCGCGACACTGAAGCTTTCTTT.

The gene calls are TRBV13 and TRBJ2-5; TRBD1 matches 8 bases. In germline, CDR1 is PRHDT, CDR2 FYEKMQ (reference sequence). Trimming removed 5 bases from V and 5 bases from J; junction bases left unmatched: 10. The CDR3 contains 15 residues. This chain's CDR3 is CASSPGTGYKETQYF. The CDR3 DNA sequence: TGTGCCAGCAGCCCAGGGACAGGTTATAAGGAGACCCAGTACTTC.

This clone was seen only once. DNA for the CDR3: TGTGCCAGCTCACCAGGGACAGGGGGCCCCAGCTCCTACAATGAGCAGTTCTTC. It translates to CASSPGTGGPSSYNEQFF. V usage is TRBV18 and J usage is TRBJ2-1; TRBD1 aligns across 12 bases. The CDR3 totals 18 residues. Germline values: CDR1 KGHSH, CDR2 LQKENI. The J segment lost 0 bases and the V segment lost 2 bases, leaving 5 bases of the junction unmatched.

The chain combines TRBV7-5 with TRBJ1-1; the table's TRBD1 call for D was not verified on the DNA. TRBV7-5 is recorded as a pseudogene. The CDR3 has 13 amino acids. CDR3: CVRSAGPNTEAFF. The CDR3 DNA reads TGTGTCAGAAGCGCAGGGCCCAACACTGAAGCTTTCTTT.

The V and J genes are TRBV5-1 and TRBJ1-1; no firm D call. Looked up from germline, CDR1 is SGHRS and CDR2 is YFSETQ. V was clipped by 4 bases and J by 5 bases, with 15 bases between them. The CDR3 is 14 amino acids. CDR3 amino acids: CASSPQAGKTEAFF. CDR3 nucleotide sequence: TGCGCCAGCAGCCCCCAGGCGGGGAAAACTGAAGCTTTCTTT.

V and J are TRBV27 and TRBJ2-5, with TRBD1 as a possible D gene (5 bases). The DNA end is a closer match to TRBJ2-7, so the J assignment may be wrong. Germline assignment: CDR1 MNHEY and CDR2 SMNVEV (reference sequence). The CDR3 has 14 amino acids. Here the CDR3 DNA reads TGTGCCAGCAGTTTATCCCGATATGGGGCCGAGCAGTACTTC. Its translation is CASSLSRYGAEQYF.

The chain employs TRBV19 and TRBJ2-2; 8 nucleotides align to TRBD2. Germline CDR1 and CDR2: LNHDA and SQIVND (reference sequence). This CDR3 spans 14 amino acids. After removal of 3 bases from V and 6 bases from J, the junction contained 3 bases not matched to a gene. The CDR3 region is CASSIRGGPGELFF. CDR3 sequence (DNA): TGTGCCAGTAGTATTCGGGGGGGCCCCGGGGAGCTGTTTTTT.

This clone was found once. The chain employs TRBV5-1 and TRBJ1-4; D may be TRBD1 (5 bases). Germline-derived CDR1 and CDR2 are SGHRS and YFSETQ. There are 15 residues in the CDR3. With 1 base removed from V and 5 bases from J, the gap between germline ends came to 12 bases. This CDR3 reads CASSLRGRTNEKLFF. The CDR3 DNA reads TGCGCCAGCAGCTTGAGGGGCCGGACGAATGAAAAACTGTTTTTT. Variable domain in full (rest from reference TRBV5-1 and TRBJ1-4): KAGVTQTPRYLIKTRGQQVTLSCSPISGHRSVSWYQQTPGQGLQFLFEYFSETQRNKGNFPGRFSGRQFSNSRSEMNVSTLELGDSALYLCASSLRGRTNEKLFFGSGTQLSVL.

The rearrangement uses TRBV11-2 and TRBJ1-6; D gene ambiguous. Germline V gene sequence: CDR1 SGHAT, CDR2 FQNNGV. Trimming left V 6 bases short and J 5 bases short, with 14 bases between. This CDR3 spans 15 amino acids. The CDR3: CASRSGVTDNSPLHF. CDR3 sequence (DNA): TGTGCCAGCAGGAGCGGGGTAACTGATAATTCACCCCTCCACTTT. Filled out from reference TRBV11-2 and TRBJ1-6, the complete variable domain reads EAGVAQSPRYKIIEKRQSVAFWCNPISGHATLYWYQQILGQGPKLLIQFQNNGVVDDSQLPKDRFSAERLKGVDSTLKIQPAKLEDSAVYLCASRSGVTDNSPLHFGNGTRLTVT.

The CDR3 DNA reads TGCGCCAGCAGCCCACACCTCAGGACTCTCCACCCCGATACGCAGTATTTT. It is translated as CASSPHLRTLHPDTQYF. The V call is TRBV4-1, the J call TRBJ2-3, with a weak D call TRBD2 (5 bases). V was clipped by 4 bases and J by 6 bases, with 23 bases between them. CDR1 MGHRA and CDR2 YSYEKL come from the germline V gene. The CDR3 has 17 amino acids.

The rearrangement uses TRBV9 and TRBJ2-7; D is perhaps TRBD1 (6 bases). V shed 0 bases and J shed 6 bases, with 10 bases lying between them. This CDR3 is built from 13 residues. Germline V CDR1 and CDR2: SGDLS, YYNGEE. Here the CDR3 reads CASSVATGLEQYF. The CDR3, as DNA: TGTGCCAGCAGCGTAGCCACAGGGCTCGAGCAGTACTTC.

V usage is TRBV5-1 and J usage is TRBJ2-3, with 9 bases matching TRBD1. Per germline, CDR1 SGHRS and CDR2 YFSETQ. J was trimmed by 3 bases and V by 4 bases; bases with no gene match: 9. CDR3 length equals 16 residues. The CDR3 sequence is CASSRLTGGGTDTQYF. DNA of the CDR3: TGCGCCAGCAGCCGATTAACAGGGGGCGGGACAGATACGCAGTATTTT.

The chain uses TRBV7-9 and TRBJ1-3; D not resolved. Trimming left V 5 bases short and J 4 bases short, with 9 bases between. Looked up from germline, CDR1 is SEHNR and CDR2 is FQNEAQ (reference sequence). This CDR3 spans 13 amino acids. The CDR3 DNA sequence: TGTGCCAGCAGCCCCCGGGGAGGAAACACCATATATTTT. It encodes CASSPRGGNTIYF.

The chain uses TRBV19 and TRBJ1-1, with TRBD1 matching 7 bases. In germline, CDR1 is LNHDA, CDR2 SQIVND (reference sequence). J lost 1 base, V lost 5 bases, and 13 bases had no gene match. The length of the CDR3 is 17 residues. In DNA, the CDR3 is TGTGCCAGTAGTCCCGACAGGGCTGGGGGCAAGAACACTGAAGCTTTCTTT. Protein sequence: CASSPDRAGGKNTEAFF.

This clone was seen once. The chain employs TRBV25-1 and TRBJ2-7, with D possibly being TRBD1 (5 bases). This CDR3 has 16 residues. The V gene lost 6 bases and the J gene lost 2 bases, with 20 bases spanning the gap. Germline CDR1 and CDR2: MGHDK and SYGVNS. This CDR3 is CASRFSRDEGAYEQYF. The CDR3 DNA reads as TGTGCCAGCAGATTCTCCAGAGACGAAGGGGCCTACGAGCAGTACTTC.

This clone was observed a few times. The chain carries TRBV9 and TRBJ1-6; D perhaps matches TRBD1 (5 bases). This CDR3 has 12 residues. Germline CDR1 SGDLS, CDR2 YYNGEE. V lost 4 bases and J lost 9, with 8 bases in between. As DNA, the CDR3 is TGTGCCAGCAGCCGCGACAGTTCACCCCTCCACTTT. It is translated as CASSRDSSPLHF.

CDR3 nucleotides: TGTGCCAGTAGTATGTCGGCGCTCTTAGCCGCGAACTCCTATAATTCACCCCTCCACTTT. Its protein product is CASSMSALLAANSYNSPLHF. The chain joins TRBV19 to TRBJ1-6, with D unresolved. Looked up from germline, CDR1 is LNHDA and CDR2 is SQIVND (reference sequence). The CDR3 loop spans 20 amino acids. The germline V and J ends were trimmed by 3 bases and 0 bases, with 21 bases remaining between them.

This chain links TRBV4-2 with TRBJ1-4, with D hard to call. This CDR3 spans 15 amino acids. The germline gives CDR1 LGHNA, CDR2 YNFKEQ. The germline V and J ends were trimmed by 4 bases and 0 bases, with 9 bases remaining between them. The CDR3 coding sequence is TGTGCCAGCAGCCTCACCCCAGCAACTAATGAAAAACTGTTTTTT. It yields the protein CASSLTPATNEKLFF.